This T cell receptor beta chain came from a study of shared clonotypes between healthy human individuals. General study findings and limits: Larger estimated richness was generally seen in naive subsets than in memory subsets.

V was pared by 6 bases and J by 7 bases, with 10 bases between. The CDR3 loop spans 11 amino acids. CDR1 MNHEY and CDR2 SMNVEV come from the germline V gene (reference sequence). Terminally differentiated effector memory CD45RA+ cells were excluded from the naive CD8 cells, which were CD45RO-negative and positively selected for CCR7. Points on this clone: Its antigen remains unidentified.

The assay was run at deep level. The table came from immunoSEQ multiplex PCR; TCRdb's copy has only in-frame clones and leaves some out. In the table there are 600,000 or so clones, around 95% of which are singletons. Sequencing input: naive CD8+ T cells sorted from blood. This TCR was sampled from a woman in her twenties or thirties in good health. The chain couples TRBV27 to TRBJ2-7, with TRBD2 as a possible D gene (5 bases). CDR3 DNA sequence: TGTGCCAGCAGGTTCGGGGAAGAGCAGTACTTC. This encodes CASRFGEEQYF.